These 20 T cell receptor beta chains came from one sample sequenced in a study of T cell responses to AZD1222 COVID-19 vaccine. Profiling relied on immunoSEQ multiplex PCR, and the TCRdb table lists in-frame clones only, not all of them. The sample consists of about 110,000 clones, 65% to 85% of them appearing once. Sample: peripheral blood, taken on day 0 of AZD1222 vaccination. The receptors come from an adult in good health.

This clone is large (0.1 to 1%). The chain joins TRBV7-6 to TRBJ2-7; a possible D gene is TRBD2 (5 bases). Between the trimmed V and J ends, which lost 6 bases and 7 bases, there was a span of 16 bases. The CDR3 totals 13 residues. Germline V CDR1 and CDR2: SGHVS, FNYEAQ. The CDR3 coding sequence is TGTGCCAGCAGTTCGGGGTGGCCTACGGAGCAGTACTTC. Translation: CASSSGWPTEQYF.

The chain recombines TRBV5-6 with TRBJ1-5; D is uncertain. The length of the CDR3 is 14 residues. Between the trimmed V and J ends, which lost 4 bases and 3 bases, there was a span of 11 bases. CDR1 is SGHDT, CDR2 YYEEEE, per germline. In DNA form, the CDR3 reads TGTGCCAGCAGCACCGGGTTTATCAATCAGCCCCAGCATTTT. As protein: CASSTGFINQPQHF.

In this sample, this clone turned up a few times. In DNA form, the CDR3 reads TGTGCCAGCCTGCTGGCAGATATATCAAAGACCCAGTACTTC. Its translation is CASLLADISKTQYF. The chain recombines TRBV2 with TRBJ2-5; no firm D call. CDR3 length: 14 residues. V lost 8 bases and J 6 bases, leaving 19 bases between the germline ends. Germline values: CDR1 SNHLY, CDR2 FYNNEI.

The V call is TRBV12-3 or TRBV12-4, the J call TRBJ1-6; D not certain. The CDR3 is 13 amino acids. The ends were cut back, 6 bases at V and 10 bases at J, with 13 bases in the middle. CDR3 protein: CASSRDPLSPLHF. The CDR3 DNA reads as TGTGCCAGCAGCCGTGACCCACTATCACCCCTCCACTTT.

The chain links TRBV7-2 to TRBJ2-2; tentatively, D is TRBD1 (6 bases). This CDR3 spans 14 amino acids. Germline lookup yields CDR1 SGHTA and CDR2 FQGNSA. With 3 bases removed from V and 4 bases from J, the gap between germline ends came to 9 bases. CDR3 residues: CASSFSRGTGELFF. The CDR3, as DNA: TGTGCCAGCAGCTTTTCCAGGGGCACCGGGGAGCTGTTTTTT.

The V gene is TRBV11-2, the J gene TRBJ1-2; D is undetermined. The germline V gene encodes CDR1 SGHAT and CDR2 FQNNGV. The CDR3 loop spans 13 amino acids. V lost 1 base and J lost 1, with 4 bases in between. This CDR3 is CASSLGHNYGYTF. In DNA form, the CDR3 reads TGTGCCAGCAGCTTAGGACATAACTATGGCTACACCTTC.

The chain recombines TRBV3-1 (or the pseudogene TRBV3-2) with TRBJ1-3, with no clear D. This CDR3 is 14 amino acids long. Germline V lookup: CDR1 LGHDT, CDR2 YNNKEL (reference sequence). Trimming left V 3 bases short and J 0 bases short, with 6 bases between. The chain's CDR3 is CASSQGFSGNTIYF. The CDR3 DNA reads TGTGCCAGCAGCCAGGGGTTCTCTGGAAACACCATATATTTT.

In DNA, the CDR3 is TGTGCCAGCAGCAGAATAGCGGGACTGAACACCGGGGAGCTGTTTTTT. Protein product: CASSRIAGLNTGELFF. The rearrangement joins TRBV11-2 to TRBJ2-2, with 8 nucleotides matching TRBD2. This CDR3 spans 16 amino acids. Germline loops: CDR1 SGHAT, CDR2 FQNNGV. V shed 5 bases, J shed 1 base, and the junction held 6 bases outside the gene matches.

The genes are TRBV19 and TRBJ1-1; a weak D match, TRBD1 (6 bases). The V end was cut by 7 bases, the J end by 1 base, with 10 bases between. CDR1 and CDR2 (germline): LNHDA, SQIVND (reference sequence). The CDR3 runs to 13 residues. The CDR3 DNA follows: TGTGCCAGTACATGGACAGCGAACACTGAAGCTTTCTTT. Translation: CASTWTANTEAFF.

The V and J genes are TRBV3-1 (or the pseudogene TRBV3-2) and TRBJ1-3, with D unresolved. The CDR3 extends over 16 amino acids. V was shortened by 1 base and J by 2 bases, with 12 bases between the two germline ends. In germline, CDR1 is LGHDT, CDR2 YNNKEL (reference sequence). In DNA form, the CDR3 reads TGTGCCAGCAGCCAAGGGACCCGGAGGGCTGGAAACACCATATATTTT. Its protein is CASSQGTRRAGNTIYF.

This clone is a singleton in its sample. The genes are TRBV15 and TRBJ2-3, with TRBD1 identical over 11 bases. CDR1 is LNHNV and CDR2 is YYDKDF in the germline V gene (reference sequence). J gave up 6 bases and V 2 bases, and 7 bases lay outside the gene matches. The CDR3 has 16 amino acids. The CDR3 sequence is CATSRRDRGIRDTQYF. The CDR3, as DNA: TGTGCCACCAGCAGAAGGGACAGGGGGATTCGGGATACGCAGTATTTT.

The chain links TRBV7-2 to TRBJ1-3; TRBD1 might be the D (6 bases). CDR1 and CDR2 (germline): SGHTA, FQGNSA. The CDR3 spans 14 residues. V was clipped by 5 bases and J by 0 bases, with 8 bases between them. CDR3 coding DNA: TGTGCCAGCAGCACCAGGGGCTCTGGAAACACCATATATTTT. Protein sequence: CASSTRGSGNTIYF.

CDR3: CATSRTGVSEKLFF. CDR3 nucleotide sequence: TGTGCCACCTCCAGGACAGGGGTTAGTGAAAAACTGTTTTTT. V gene TRBV6-5 combines with J gene TRBJ1-4, with 9 bases lining up with TRBD1. Germline values: CDR1 MNHEY, CDR2 SVGAGI. The CDR3 is 14 residues long. J was trimmed by 7 bases and V by 10 bases; bases with no gene match: 10.

This chain links TRBV10-1 with TRBJ2-3; possibly TRBD1 for D (5 bases). Germline lookup yields CDR1 WNHNN and CDR2 SYGVQD (reference sequence). V was clipped by 0 bases and J by 4 bases, with 14 bases between them. The CDR3 has 16 amino acids. CDR3 residues: CASSESKGARADTQYF. DNA for the CDR3: TGCGCCAGCAGTGAGTCGAAAGGGGCTCGCGCAGATACGCAGTATTTT.

This clone has just a few counts. This sequence joins TRBV19 and TRBJ1-6; D ambiguous. V was cut by 5 bases and J by 5 bases, with 10 bases left in between. The germline CDR1 and CDR2 sequences are LNHDA and SQIVND (reference sequence). The CDR3 spans 14 residues. The CDR3 nucleotides read TGTGCCAGTAGTTCGGACGGCCATAATTCACCCCTCCACTTT. Its translation is CASSSDGHNSPLHF.

V usage is TRBV5-1 and J usage is TRBJ2-3, with TRBD1 matching 7 bases. The J segment lost 2 bases and the V segment lost 4 bases, leaving 7 bases of the junction unmatched. The CDR3 is 15 residues long. The germline CDR1 and CDR2 sequences are SGHRS and YFSETQ. CDR3 in DNA: TGCGCCAGCAGCACCGGGGACAGCTTCACAGATACGCAGTATTTT. Its protein is CASSTGDSFTDTQYF. Filled out from reference TRBV5-1 and TRBJ2-3, the complete variable domain reads KAGVTQTPRYLIKTRGQQVTLSCSPISGHRSVSWYQQTPGQGLQFLFEYFSETQRNKGNFPGRFSGRQFSNSRSEMNVSTLELGDSALYLCASSTGDSFTDTQYFGPGTRLTVL.

The J gene is TRBJ2-7, the V gene TRBV5-4, with a weak D call TRBD2 (5 bases). The CDR3 consists of 13 residues. Between the trimmed V and J ends, which lost 4 bases and 7 bases, there was a span of 15 bases. Germline CDR1 and CDR2: SGHNT and YYREEE (reference sequence). In DNA form, the CDR3 reads TGTGCCAGCAGCCTCCCCCCCGGACTGGAGCAGTACTTC. Translating it yields CASSLPPGLEQYF.

This clone appeared a single time. This sequence joins TRBV7-2 and TRBJ2-3; no definite D call. Germline CDR1 and CDR2: SGHTA and FQGNSA. Trimming took off 5 bases at V and 6 bases at J, with 9 bases between the two ends. The CDR3 covers 12 residues. CDR3 residues: CASSQALDTQYF. The CDR3 DNA reads TGTGCCAGCAGCCAGGCACTTGATACGCAGTATTTT.

V gene TRBV6-5 combines with J gene TRBJ1-1; D unclear. The germline CDR1 and CDR2 sequences are MNHEY and SVGAGI. V lost 5 bases, J lost 5 bases, and 15 bases lay in between. The CDR3 loop spans 14 amino acids. In nucleotides, the CDR3 is TGTGCCAGCAGTCTGAAACCTAGGGTGACTGAAGCTTTCTTT. It is translated as CASSLKPRVTEAFF.

The chain joins TRBV27 to TRBJ1-1, with TRBD1 identical over 8 bases. From germline, CDR1 is MNHEY and CDR2 SMNVEV (reference sequence). Trimming removed 5 bases from V and 9 bases from J; junction bases left unmatched: 14. The length of the CDR3 is 15 residues. CDR3 nucleotide sequence: TGTGCCAGCAGTCCAAGACAGGGGTTGACAGTCAAAGCTTTCTTT. Its protein is CASSPRQGLTVKAFF.